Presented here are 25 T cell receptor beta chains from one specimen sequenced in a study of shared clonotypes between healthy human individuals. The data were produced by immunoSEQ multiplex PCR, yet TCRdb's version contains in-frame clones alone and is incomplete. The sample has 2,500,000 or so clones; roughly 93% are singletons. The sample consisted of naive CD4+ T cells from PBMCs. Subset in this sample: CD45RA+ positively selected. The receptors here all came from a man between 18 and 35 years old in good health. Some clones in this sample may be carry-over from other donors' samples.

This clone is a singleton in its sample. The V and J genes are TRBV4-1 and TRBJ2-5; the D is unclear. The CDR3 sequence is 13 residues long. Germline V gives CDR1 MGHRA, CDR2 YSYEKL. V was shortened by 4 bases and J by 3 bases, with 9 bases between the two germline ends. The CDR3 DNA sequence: TGCGCCAGCAGCCCCAATCTAAAAGAGACCCAGTACTTC. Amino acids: CASSPNLKETQYF.

Here the CDR3 DNA reads TGTGCCAGCATAGGGAGTAGCGGAAAACTGTTTTTT. Its protein product is CASIGSSGKLFF. The rearrangement links TRBV2 to TRBJ1-4; no clear D gene. CDR1 SNHLY and CDR2 FYNNEI come from the germline V gene. CDR3 size: 12 residues. The ends were cut back, 7 bases at V and 10 bases at J, with 13 bases in the middle.

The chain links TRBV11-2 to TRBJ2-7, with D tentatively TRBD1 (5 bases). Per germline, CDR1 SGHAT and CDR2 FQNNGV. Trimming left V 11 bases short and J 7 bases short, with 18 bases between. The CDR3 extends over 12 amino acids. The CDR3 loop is CASTVGAGEQYF. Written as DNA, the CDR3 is TGTGCCTCTACCGTTGGGGCTGGGGAGCAGTACTTC.

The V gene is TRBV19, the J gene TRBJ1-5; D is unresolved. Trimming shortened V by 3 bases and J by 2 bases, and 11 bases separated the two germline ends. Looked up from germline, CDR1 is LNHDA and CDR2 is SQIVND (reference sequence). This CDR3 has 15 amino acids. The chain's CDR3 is CASSIIRLRNQPQHF. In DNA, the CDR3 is TGTGCCAGTAGTATCATTCGTCTACGCAATCAGCCCCAGCATTTT.

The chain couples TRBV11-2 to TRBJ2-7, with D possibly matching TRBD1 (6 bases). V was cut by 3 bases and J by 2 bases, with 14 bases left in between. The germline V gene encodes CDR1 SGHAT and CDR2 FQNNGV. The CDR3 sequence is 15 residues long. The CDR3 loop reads CASSFFGQGPYEQYF. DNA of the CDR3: TGTGCCAGCAGCTTTTTCGGGCAGGGGCCCTACGAGCAGTACTTC.

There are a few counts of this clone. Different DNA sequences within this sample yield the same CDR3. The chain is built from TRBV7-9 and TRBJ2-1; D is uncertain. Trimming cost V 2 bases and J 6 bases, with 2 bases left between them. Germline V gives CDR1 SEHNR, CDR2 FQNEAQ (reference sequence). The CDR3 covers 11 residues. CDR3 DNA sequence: TGTGCCAGCAGCTTACTCAATGAGCAGTTCTTC. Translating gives CASSLLNEQFF.

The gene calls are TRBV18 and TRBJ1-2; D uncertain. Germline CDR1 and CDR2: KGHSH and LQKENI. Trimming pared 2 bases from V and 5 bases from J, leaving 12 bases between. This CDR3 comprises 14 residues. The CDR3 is CASSPDAQPYGYTF. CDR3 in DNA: TGTGCCAGCTCACCAGATGCCCAGCCGTATGGCTACACCTTC.

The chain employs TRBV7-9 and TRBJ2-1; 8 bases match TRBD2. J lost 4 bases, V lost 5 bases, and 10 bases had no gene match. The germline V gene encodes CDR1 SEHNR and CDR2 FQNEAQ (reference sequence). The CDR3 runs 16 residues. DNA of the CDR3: TGTGCCAGCAGCGTCATAAGCGGGAGTGTTTACAATGAGCAGTTCTTC. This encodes CASSVISGSVYNEQFF.

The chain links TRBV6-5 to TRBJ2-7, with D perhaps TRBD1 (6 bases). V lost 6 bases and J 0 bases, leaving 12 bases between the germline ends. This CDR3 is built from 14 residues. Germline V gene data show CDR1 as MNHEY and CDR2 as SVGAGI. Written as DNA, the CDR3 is TGTGCCAGCAGCCTTTTGGGACACTCCTACGAGCAGTACTTC. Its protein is CASSLLGHSYEQYF.

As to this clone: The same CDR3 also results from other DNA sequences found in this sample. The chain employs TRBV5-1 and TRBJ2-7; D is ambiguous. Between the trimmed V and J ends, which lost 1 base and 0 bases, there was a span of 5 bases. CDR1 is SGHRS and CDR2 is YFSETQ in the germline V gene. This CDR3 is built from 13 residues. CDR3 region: CASSLFSSYEQYF. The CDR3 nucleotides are TGCGCCAGCAGCTTGTTTAGCTCCTACGAGCAGTACTTC.

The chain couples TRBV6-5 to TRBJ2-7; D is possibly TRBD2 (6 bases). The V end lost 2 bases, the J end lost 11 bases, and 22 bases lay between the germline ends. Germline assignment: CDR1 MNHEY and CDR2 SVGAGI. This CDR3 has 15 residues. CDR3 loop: CASSYQIAAPSEEYF. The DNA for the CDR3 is TGTGCCAGCAGTTACCAGATAGCGGCCCCCTCGGAGGAGTACTTC.

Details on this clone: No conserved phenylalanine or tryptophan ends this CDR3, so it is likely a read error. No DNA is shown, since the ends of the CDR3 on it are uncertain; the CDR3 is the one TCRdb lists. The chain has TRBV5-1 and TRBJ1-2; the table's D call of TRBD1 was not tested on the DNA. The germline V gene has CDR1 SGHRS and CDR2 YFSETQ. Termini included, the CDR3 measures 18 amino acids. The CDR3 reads CASSLAPGQEIRGLHLTL.

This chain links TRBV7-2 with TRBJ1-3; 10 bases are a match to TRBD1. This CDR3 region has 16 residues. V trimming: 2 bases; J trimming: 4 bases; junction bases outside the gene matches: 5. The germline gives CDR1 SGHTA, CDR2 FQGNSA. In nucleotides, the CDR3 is TGTGCCAGCAGCTTAAGACAGGGGGCGTCGGGAAACACCATATATTTT. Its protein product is CASSLRQGASGNTIYF.

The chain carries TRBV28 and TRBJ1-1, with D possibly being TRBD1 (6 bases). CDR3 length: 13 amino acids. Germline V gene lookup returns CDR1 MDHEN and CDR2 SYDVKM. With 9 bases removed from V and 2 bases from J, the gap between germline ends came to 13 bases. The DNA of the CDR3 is TGTGCCAGTTTCCAGGGGCATAACACTGAAGCTTTCTTT. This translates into CASFQGHNTEAFF.

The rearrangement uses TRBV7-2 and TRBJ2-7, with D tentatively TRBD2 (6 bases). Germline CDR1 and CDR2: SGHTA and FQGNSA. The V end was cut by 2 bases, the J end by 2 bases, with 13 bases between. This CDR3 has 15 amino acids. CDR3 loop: CASSLSRRGTYEQYF. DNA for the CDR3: TGTGCCAGCAGCTTAAGCAGGAGGGGAACCTACGAGCAGTACTTC. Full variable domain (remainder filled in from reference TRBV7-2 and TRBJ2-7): GAGVSQSPSNKVTEKGKDVELRCDPISGHTALYWYRQSLGQGLEFLIYFQGNSAPDKSGLPSDRFSAERTGGSVSTLTIQRTQQEDSAVYLCASSLSRRGTYEQYFGPGTRLTVT.

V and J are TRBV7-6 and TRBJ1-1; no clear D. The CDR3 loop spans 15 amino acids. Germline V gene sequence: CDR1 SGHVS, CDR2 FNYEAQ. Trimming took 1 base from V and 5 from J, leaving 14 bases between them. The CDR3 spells CASSLVYGRLTEAFF. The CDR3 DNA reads TGTGCCAGCAGCTTAGTCTATGGGAGGTTAACTGAAGCTTTCTTT.

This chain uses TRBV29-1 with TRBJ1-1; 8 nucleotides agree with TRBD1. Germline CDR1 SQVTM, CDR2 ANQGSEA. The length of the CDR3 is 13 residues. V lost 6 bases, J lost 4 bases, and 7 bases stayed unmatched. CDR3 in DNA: TGCAGCGTCAACAGGGGGGTAGGCACTGAAGCTTTCTTT. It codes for CSVNRGVGTEAFF.

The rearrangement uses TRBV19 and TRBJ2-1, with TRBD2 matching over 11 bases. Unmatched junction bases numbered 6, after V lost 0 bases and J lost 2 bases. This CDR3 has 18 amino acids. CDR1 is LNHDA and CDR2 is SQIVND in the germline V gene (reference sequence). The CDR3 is CASSIDLASGRTYNEQFF. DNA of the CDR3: TGTGCCAGTAGTATAGATTTGGCTAGCGGGAGGACCTACAATGAGCAGTTCTTC.

Here the CDR3 DNA reads TGTGCCAGTAGAGGGGGGGACCCGAAGAACTATGGCTACACCTTC. Translation gives CASRGGDPKNYGYTF. This chain uses TRBV28 with TRBJ1-2, with D tentatively TRBD1 (6 bases). This CDR3 has 15 residues. Germline assignment: CDR1 MDHEN and CDR2 SYDVKM. V dropped 9 bases and J dropped 2 bases, with 19 bases sitting between them.

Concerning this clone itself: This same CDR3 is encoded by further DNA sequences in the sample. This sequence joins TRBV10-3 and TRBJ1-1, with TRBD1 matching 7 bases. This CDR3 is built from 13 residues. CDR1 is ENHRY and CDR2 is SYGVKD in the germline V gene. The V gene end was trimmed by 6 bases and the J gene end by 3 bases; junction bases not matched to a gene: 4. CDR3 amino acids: CAIRRTGDTEAFF. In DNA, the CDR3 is TGTGCCATCAGGCGCACAGGGGACACTGAAGCTTTCTTT.

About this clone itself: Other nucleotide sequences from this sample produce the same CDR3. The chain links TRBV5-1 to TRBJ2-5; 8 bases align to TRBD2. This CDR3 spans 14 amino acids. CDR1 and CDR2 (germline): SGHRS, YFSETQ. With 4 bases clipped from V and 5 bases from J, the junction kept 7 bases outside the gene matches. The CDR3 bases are TGCGCCAGCAGCCCCGGGGGGGCGCGGGAGACCCAGTACTTC. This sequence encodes CASSPGGARETQYF.

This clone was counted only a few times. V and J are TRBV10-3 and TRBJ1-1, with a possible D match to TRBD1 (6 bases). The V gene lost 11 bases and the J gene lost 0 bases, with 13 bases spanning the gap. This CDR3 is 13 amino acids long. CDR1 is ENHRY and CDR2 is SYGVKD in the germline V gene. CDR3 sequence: CASGAGLNTEAFF. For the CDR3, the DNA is TGTGCCTCGGGGGCAGGGCTGAACACTGAAGCTTTCTTT.

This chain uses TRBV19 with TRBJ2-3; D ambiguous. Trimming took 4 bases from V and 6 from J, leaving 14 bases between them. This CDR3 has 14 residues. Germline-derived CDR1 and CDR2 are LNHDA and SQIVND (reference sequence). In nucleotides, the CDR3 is TGTGCCAGTAGTAAGGGTCCGGCGCGTGATACGCAGTATTTT. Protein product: CASSKGPARDTQYF.

CDR3 residues: CASSGDTEAFF. CDR3 DNA sequence: TGTGCCAGCTCTGGGGACACTGAAGCTTTCTTT. The chain combines TRBV28 with TRBJ1-1; D unclear. V lost 8 bases and J lost 3, with 7 bases in between. The CDR3 extends over 11 amino acids. Per germline, CDR1 MDHEN and CDR2 SYDVKM.

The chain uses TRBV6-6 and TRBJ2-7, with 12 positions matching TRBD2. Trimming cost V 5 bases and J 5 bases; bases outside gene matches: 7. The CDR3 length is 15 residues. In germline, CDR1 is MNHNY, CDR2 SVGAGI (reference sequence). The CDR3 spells CASSETSGSFNEQYF. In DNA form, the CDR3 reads TGTGCCAGCAGTGAGACTAGCGGGAGCTTCAACGAGCAGTACTTC.